This T cell receptor (beta chain) stems from a study of T cell changes during pregnancy in multiple sclerosis. Repertoires were generated with immunoSEQ multiplex PCR, while TCRdb's copy carries only in-frame clones and drops some. Among about 110,000 clones, approximately 89% were seen once, and the ten largest hold around 3.2%. The germline V gene encodes CDR1 MGHRA and CDR2 YSYEKL. Unmatched junction bases numbered 6, after V lost 0 bases and J lost 6 bases. There are 15 residues in the CDR3. This receptor was identified in a female donor with multiple sclerosis, enrolled in a pregnancy study. The V call is TRBV4-1, the J call TRBJ2-5; 8 nucleotides line up with TRBD2. This material consisted of peripheral blood, taken after pregnancy. The CDR3 is CASSQERGGWQTQYF. CDR3 in DNA: TGCGCCAGCAGCCAAGAACGGGGGGGCTGGCAGACCCAGTACTTC.